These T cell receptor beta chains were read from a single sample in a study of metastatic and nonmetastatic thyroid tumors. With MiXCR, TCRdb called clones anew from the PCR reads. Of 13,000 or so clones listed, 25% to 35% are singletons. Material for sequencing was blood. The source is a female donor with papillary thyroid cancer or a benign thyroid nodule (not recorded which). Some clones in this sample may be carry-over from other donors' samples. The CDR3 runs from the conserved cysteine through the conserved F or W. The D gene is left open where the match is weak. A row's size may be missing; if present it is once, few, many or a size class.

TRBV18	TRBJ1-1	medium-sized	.	TGTGCCAGCTCACCGCAAGGGGGGGGCACTGAAGCTTTCTTT	CASSPQGGGTEAFF
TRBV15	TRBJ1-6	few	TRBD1	TGTGCCACCAGCCCCGACAGGGGATATTCACCCCTCCACTTT	CATSPDRGYSPLHF
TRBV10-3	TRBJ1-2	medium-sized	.	TGTGCCATCAGTGGGGGGGCAGCTAACTATGGCTACACCTTC	CAISGGAANYGYTF
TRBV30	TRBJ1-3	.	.	TGTGCCTGCAGGACAGACTCTGGAAACACCATATATTTT	CACRTDSGNTIYF
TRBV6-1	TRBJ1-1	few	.	TGTGCCAGCAGCCACCCGGGGTTAGGAGAAGCTTTCTTT	CASSHPGLGEAFF
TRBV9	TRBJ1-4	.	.	TGTGCCAGCAGCCCGACAGCAACTAATGAAAAACTGTTTTTT	CASSPTATNEKLFF
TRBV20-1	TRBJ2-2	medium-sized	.	TGCAGTGCTAGAAGGGCGTCAGTTTCGTCCACCGGGGAGCTGTTTTTT	CSARRASVSSTGELFF
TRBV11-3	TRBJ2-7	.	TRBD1	TGTGCCAGCAGCTTAGCACAGGGGGCTAGGTACGAGCAGTACTTC	CASSLAQGARYEQYF
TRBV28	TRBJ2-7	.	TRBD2	TGTGCCAGCAGTTTAGGACTAGCGGGAGGCGTTCGCGAGCAGTACTTC	CASSLGLAGGVREQYF
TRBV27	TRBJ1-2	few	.	TGTGCCAGCAGTTACTCAGACAGGCTTAACTATGGCTACACCTTC	CASSYSDRLNYGYTF
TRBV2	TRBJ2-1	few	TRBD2	TGTGCCAGCCAGCGGGGGGCCATGTACAATGAGCAGTTCTTC	CASQRGAMYNEQFF
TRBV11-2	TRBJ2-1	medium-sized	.	TGTGCCAGCAGCTTAGATGGCAGAGGCACGCAGTTCTTC	CASSLDGRGTQFF
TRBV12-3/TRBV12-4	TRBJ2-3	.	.	TGTGCCAGCAGTTTGACGGATACGCAGTATTTT	CASSLTDTQYF
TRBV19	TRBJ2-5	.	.	TGTGCCAGTAGTTTGGGACTGGATAAAGAGACCCAGTTGTTC	CASSLGLDKETQLF
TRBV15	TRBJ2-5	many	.	TGTGCCACCAGGGGCCGGGGCCAAGAGACCCAGTACTTC	CATRGRGQETQYF
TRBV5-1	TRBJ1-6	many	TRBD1	TGCGCCAGCAGCAAGGGACAGGGGTTGAGCTCCTATAATTCACCCCTCCACTTT	CASSKGQGLSSYNSPLHF
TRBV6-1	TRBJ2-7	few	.	TGTGCCAGCAGTGACAGGGGCACATACGAGCAGTACTTC	CASSDRGTYEQYF
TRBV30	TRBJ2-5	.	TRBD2	TGTGCCTGGAGTCTGAGCGGGAGTTCGGAGACCCAGTACTTC	CAWSLSGSSETQYF
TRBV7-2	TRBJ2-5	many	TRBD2	TGTGCCAGCAGCCACCTTAGCGGGGGGGGTGAGACCCAGTACTTC	CASSHLSGGGETQYF
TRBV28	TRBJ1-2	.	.	TGTGCCAGCAGTTTGGGGGGTTATGGCTACACCTTC	CASSLGGYGYTF
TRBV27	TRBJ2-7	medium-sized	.	TGTGCCAGCAGTTTAGGGTTAGAAGGCTCCTACGAGCAGTACTTC	CASSLGLEGSYEQYF
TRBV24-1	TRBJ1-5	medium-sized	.	TGTGCCACCAGTGAGGCGAGCAATCAGCCCCAGCATTTT	CATSEASNQPQHF
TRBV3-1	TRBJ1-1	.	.	TGTGCCAGCAGCCAAGGACACCAGAACACTGAAGCTTTCTTT	CASSQGHQNTEAFF
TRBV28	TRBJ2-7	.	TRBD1	TGTGCCAGCAGTCCTCCGGGACAGGGGGCCCACGAGCAGTACTTC	CASSPPGQGAHEQYF
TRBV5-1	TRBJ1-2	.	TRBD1	TGCGCCAGCAGTCGTACAGGGGGCAAAGCTAACTATGGCTACACCTTC	CASSRTGGKANYGYTF
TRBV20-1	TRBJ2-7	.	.	TGCAGTGCCGCCTTTGGTGACTACGAGCAGTACTTC	CSAAFGDYEQYF
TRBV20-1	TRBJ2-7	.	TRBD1	TGCAGTGCCAACAGGGGCAGCCCCTACGAGCAGTACTTC	CSANRGSPYEQYF
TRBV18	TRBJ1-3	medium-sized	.	TGTGCCAGCTCACCAGACCGTGGGGGAAACACCATATATTTT	CASSPDRGGNTIYF
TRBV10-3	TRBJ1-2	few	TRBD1	TGTGCCATCAGTGAGTCCATATGGACAGGGGGTTATGGCTACACCTTC	CAISESIWTGGYGYTF
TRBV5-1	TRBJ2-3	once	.	TGCGCCAGCAGCGGGGGAGCCTATAGCGCAGATACGCAGTATTTT	CASSGGAYSADTQYF
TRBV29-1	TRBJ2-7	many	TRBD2	TGCAGCGTTGCTTTGCGGGAGTTATTAGAGCAGTACTTC	CSVALRELLEQYF
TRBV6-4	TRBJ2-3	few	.	TGTGCCAGCAGTGATAGGTCTGGAACAGATACGCAGTATTTT	CASSDRSGTDTQYF
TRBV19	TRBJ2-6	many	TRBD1	TGTGCCTCGGGACAGGGGGCGCGAGGGGCCAACGTCCTGACTTTC	CASGQGARGANVLTF
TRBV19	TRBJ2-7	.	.	TGTGCCAGTAGTAGGGTTGGACGGGTAGACGACGAGCAGTACTTC	CASSRVGRVDDEQYF
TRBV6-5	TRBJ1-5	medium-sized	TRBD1	TGTGCCAGCAGTTACTCCGACAGGGGGCAGGGCAATCAGCCCCAGCATTTT	CASSYSDRGQGNQPQHF
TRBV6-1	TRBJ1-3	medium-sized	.	TGTGCCAGCATTCAGCTGGGGGGCAACTCTGGAAACACCATATATTTT	CASIQLGGNSGNTIYF
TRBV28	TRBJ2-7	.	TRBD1	TGTGCCAGCAGTCTCAAGGGACAGGGGGCGTACGAGCAGTACTTC	CASSLKGQGAYEQYF
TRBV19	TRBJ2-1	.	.	TGTGCCAGTAGTAGCCGGCATGGGAACAATGAGCAGTTCTTC	CASSSRHGNNEQFF
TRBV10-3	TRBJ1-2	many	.	TGTGCCATCAGTGAGTCGCCGGTAGCCTATGGCTACACCTTC	CAISESPVAYGYTF
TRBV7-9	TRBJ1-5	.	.	TGTGCCAGCAGCTTATATGGGGATCAGCCCCAGAATTTT	CASSLYGDQPQNF
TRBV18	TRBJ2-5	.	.	TGTGCCAGCTCACCACGGCAGCTTCAAGAGACCCAGTACTTC	CASSPRQLQETQYF
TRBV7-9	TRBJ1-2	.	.	TGTGCCAGCAGCTCAAGGGGGGCCCCCTATGGCTACACCTTC	CASSSRGAPYGYTF
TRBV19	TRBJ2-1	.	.	TGTGCCAGTAGTATGGTTTCGGGTGAGCAGTTCTTC	CASSMVSGEQFF
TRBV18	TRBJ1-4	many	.	TGTGCCAGCTCACCCGGACGGAATAATGAAAAACTGTTTTTT	CASSPGRNNEKLFF
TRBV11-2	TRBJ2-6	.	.	TGTGCCAGCAGTGAGAGCGGCTCTGGGGCCAACGTCCTGACTTTC	CASSESGSGANVLTF
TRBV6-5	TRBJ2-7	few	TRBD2	TGTGCCAGCAGTTACTCGGGACTAGCGGGAGGGCCTCCCGAGCAGTACTTC	CASSYSGLAGGPPEQYF
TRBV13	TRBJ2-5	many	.	TGTGCCAGCAGCTTAAGGGTAGCTTCTTACCAAGAGACCCAGTACTTC	CASSLRVASYQETQYF
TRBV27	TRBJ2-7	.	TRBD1	TGTGCCAGCGGCGCCGAGGGGACAGGGCTGTACGAGCAGTACTTC	CASGAEGTGLYEQYF
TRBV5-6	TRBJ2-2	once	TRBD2	TGTGCCAGCAGCTTCAGCGGGAGGGACTATTCGGGCACCGGGGAGCTGTTTTTT	CASSFSGRDYSGTGELFF
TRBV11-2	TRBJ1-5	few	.	TGTGCCAGCAGCTTAGTTTCCGGGGCCGGGGGTCAGCCCCAGCATTTT	CASSLVSGAGGQPQHF
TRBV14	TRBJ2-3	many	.	TGTGCCAGCAGCCAAGAATGGGACACAGATACGCAGTATTTT	CASSQEWDTDTQYF
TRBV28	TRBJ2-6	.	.	TGTGCCAGCAGTTCTCATGGCTCTGGGGCCAACGTCCTGACTTTC	CASSSHGSGANVLTF
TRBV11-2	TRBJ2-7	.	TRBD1	TGTGCCAGCAGTTCTGACAGGGCGTCCTACGAGCAGTACTTC	CASSSDRASYEQYF
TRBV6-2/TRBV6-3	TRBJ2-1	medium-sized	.	TGTGCCAGCAGTTACTCCCCCGTAACCGGGGTCTACAATGAGCAGTTCTTC	CASSYSPVTGVYNEQFF